These T cell receptor beta chains were read from a single sample in a study of blood T cell repertoires in COVID-19. Clones were sequenced by immunoSEQ multiplex PCR, and TCRdb holds only the in-frame ones, with some missing. The sample shows 30,000 to 45,000 clones, about 82% of them seen only once. Sequencing was carried out using peripheral blood. These receptors all stem from a human donor in a cohort sampled during active COVID-19. CDR3s include the opening cysteine and the closing phenylalanine or tryptophan. D genes are given only for firm matches.

J gene,D gene,V gene,CDR3 protein,CDR3 DNA
TRBJ2-7,-,TRBV3-1/TRBV3-2,CASSHSGSSYEQYF,TGTGCCAGCAGCCACAGTGGCAGCTCCTACGAGCAGTACTTC
TRBJ2-3,-,TRBV6-2/TRBV6-3,CASSYIGSTQGDTQYF,TGTGCCAGCAGTTACATTGGCTCCACCCAGGGTGATACGCAGTATTTT
TRBJ2-2,TRBD2,TRBV5-4,CASTLDPLRGAGTGELFF,TGTGCCAGCACCCTTGATCCTCTGCGGGGGGCGGGCACCGGGGAGCTGTTTTTT
TRBJ2-1,-,TRBV11-3,CASSFGRTADNEQFF,TGTGCCAGCAGCTTTGGGCGGACAGCCGACAATGAGCAGTTCTTC
TRBJ2-1,-,TRBV7-8,CASSSGPDSYNGQFF,TGTGCCAGCAGCTCCGGCCCCGACAGTTACAATGGGCAGTTCTTC
TRBJ2-2,-,TRBV5-1,CASSLRDKNTGELFF,TGCGCCAGCAGCTTGAGGGACAAGAACACCGGGGAGCTGTTTTTT
TRBJ2-1,TRBD2,TRBV24-1,CATSDTSGSSYNEQFF,TGTGCCACCAGTGACACTAGCGGGAGCTCCTACAATGAGCAGTTCTTC
TRBJ1-4,TRBD1,TRBV30,CAWSWTGLSTNEKLFF,TGTGCCTGGAGTTGGACAGGCCTTTCAACTAATGAAAAACTGTTTTTT
TRBJ2-3,TRBD2,TRBV7-3,CASSLSGGPTDTQYF,TGTGCCAGCAGCTTAAGCGGGGGGCCTACAGATACGCAGTATTTT
TRBJ2-5,-,TRBV5-4,CASSLQNLETQYF,TGTGCCAGCAGCTTGCAGAATTTGGAGACCCAGTACTTC
TRBJ2-5,-,TRBV11-3,CASSPGETQYF,TGTGCCAGCAGTCCCGGAGAGACCCAGTACTTC